What follows are 25 T cell receptor beta chains derived from one specimen sequenced in a study of blood T cell repertoires in COVID-19. Libraries were prepared by immunoSEQ multiplex PCR; TCRdb keeps only in-frame clonotypes and omits some of them. The sample holds about 190,000 clones; approximately 79% are singletons and the top ten take 9.5% to 15%. What was sequenced was peripheral blood. These receptors originate from a woman aged 50 to 60 with acute or convalescent COVID-19.

This chain links TRBV6-1 with TRBJ2-1; 8 bases are shared with TRBD2. This CDR3 comprises 18 residues. With 0 bases clipped from V and 5 bases from J, the junction kept 12 bases outside the gene matches. CDR1 is MNHNS and CDR2 is SASEGT in the germline V gene. CDR3 DNA sequence: TGTGCCAGCAGTGAAGCGTACGCGGCGGGGGGAGGTAACAATGAGCAGTTCTTC. Amino acid sequence: CASSEAYAAGGGNNEQFF.

This clone was counted only a few times. The rearrangement uses TRBV28 and TRBJ1-2; TRBD1 aligns across 11 bases. CDR3 size: 13 residues. Germline V CDR1 and CDR2: MDHEN, SYDVKM. V lost 5 bases and J lost 6; bases outside the gene matches: 2. The CDR3 region is CASSPDRGHGYTF. The CDR3 DNA reads as TGTGCCAGCAGTCCGGACAGGGGGCATGGCTACACCTTC.

The V gene is TRBV2, the J gene TRBJ1-1; D remains unclear. The germline V and J ends were trimmed by 4 bases and 1 base, with 7 bases remaining between them. This CDR3 has 13 amino acids. From germline, CDR1 is SNHLY and CDR2 FYNNEI. The CDR3, as DNA: TGTGCCAGCAGTGTGAACAGGAACACTGAAGCTTTCTTT. Translation: CASSVNRNTEAFF.

This chain's CDR3 is CAIGGTGYEKLFF. CDR3 coding DNA: TGTGCCATCGGAGGGACAGGGTATGAAAAACTGTTTTTT. The chain recombines TRBV10-3 with TRBJ1-4; 9 bases line up with TRBD1. V gave up 8 bases and J gave up 6 bases; unmatched junction bases: 4. The CDR3 spans 13 residues. CDR1 and CDR2 from the germline V gene are ENHRY and SYGVKD.

The chain combines TRBV18 with TRBJ1-5, with D possibly being TRBD1 (6 bases). Trimming left V 5 bases short and J 0 bases short, with 8 bases between. This CDR3 is built from 14 residues. Germline V gene sequence: CDR1 KGHSH, CDR2 LQKENI. In DNA, the CDR3 is TGTGCCAGCTCAGGACAGAATAGCAATCAGCCCCAGCATTTT. It specifies CASSGQNSNQPQHF.

This chain uses TRBV12-3 or TRBV12-4 with TRBJ1-6; D not certain. The CDR3 is 13 amino acids. V lost 0 bases to trimming and J lost 9 bases, with 6 bases between them. DNA of the CDR3: TGTGCCAGCAGTTTAGCGAACGGTTCACCCCTCCACTTT. Residues: CASSLANGSPLHF.

The chain links TRBV5-6 to TRBJ2-3; D possibly corresponds to TRBD1 (6 bases). The CDR3 sequence is 16 residues long. Germline CDR1 and CDR2: SGHDT and YYEEEE. The V and J ends lost 4 bases and 5 bases respectively, with 20 bases between them. For the CDR3, the DNA is TGTGCCAGCAGCCCCCTGACAGGATCACGAGGAGATACGCAGTATTTT. Translating it yields CASSPLTGSRGDTQYF.

This clone occurred once. The V gene is TRBV25-1, the J gene TRBJ1-1; D possibly corresponds to TRBD1 (5 bases). CDR3 length: 13 amino acids. From germline, CDR1 is MGHDK and CDR2 SYGVNS. Trimming left V 8 bases short and J 1 base short, with 11 bases between. The DNA for the CDR3 is TGTGCCAGCTCGGCAGGGTCGAACACTGAAGCTTTCTTT. Its translation: CASSAGSNTEAFF.

A single count supports this clone. This chain uses TRBV3-1 (or the pseudogene TRBV3-2) with TRBJ2-1, with TRBD2 identical over 11 bases. V lost 4 bases and J lost 8; bases outside the gene matches: 7. CDR1 LGHDT and CDR2 YNNKEL come from the germline V gene (reference sequence). CDR3 length equals 15 residues. The CDR3: CASSPPGLAEDEQFF. As DNA, the CDR3 is TGTGCCAGCAGCCCTCCGGGACTAGCGGAAGATGAGCAGTTCTTC.

The chain has TRBV30 and TRBJ2-3; TRBD2 matches at 9 bases. CDR3 size: 14 residues. V lost 3 bases to trimming and J lost 3 bases; unmatched junction nucleotides: 4. Germline loops: CDR1 GTSNPN, CDR2 SVGIG (reference sequence). CDR3 sequence (DNA): TGTGCCTGGAGCGGGACTAGCCTTACAGATACGCAGTATTTT. Amino acids: CAWSGTSLTDTQYF.

V gene TRBV5-1 combines with J gene TRBJ2-7; tentative D call: TRBD1 (6 bases). CDR1 is SGHRS and CDR2 is YFSETQ in the germline V gene. V lost 0 bases, J lost 3 bases, and 16 bases lay in between. This CDR3 has 16 residues. CDR3 nucleotide sequence: TGCGCCAGCAGCTTGGGGGCAGGGGCAACGAACTACGAGCAGTACTTC. Protein: CASSLGAGATNYEQYF. Together with reference TRBV5-1 and TRBJ2-7, the CDR3 gives the full variable domain: KAGVTQTPRYLIKTRGQQVTLSCSPISGHRSVSWYQQTPGQGLQFLFEYFSETQRNKGNFPGRFSGRQFSNSRSEMNVSTLELGDSALYLCASSLGAGATNYEQYFGPGTRLTVT.

This clone was seen once. The rearrangement uses TRBV6-6 and TRBJ2-7, with D possibly matching TRBD2 (5 bases). CDR1 MNHNY and CDR2 SVGAGI come from the germline V gene (reference sequence). This CDR3 has 12 amino acids. V lost 4 bases and J lost 6, with 10 bases in between. The CDR3 protein is CASSSSGSEQYF. CDR3 nucleotides: TGTGCCAGCAGTTCAAGCGGCAGCGAGCAGTACTTC.

This clone appeared once. The chain joins TRBV29-1 to TRBJ2-2; TRBD2 agrees at 8 bases. CDR1 is SQVTM, CDR2 ANQGSEA, per germline. The length of the CDR3 is 14 residues. V gave up 2 bases and J gave up 5 bases; unmatched junction bases: 4. In DNA, the CDR3 is TGCAGCGTTGAAAGCGGGAGTATTACCGGGGAGCTGTTTTTT. Encoded protein: CSVESGSITGELFF.

V and J are TRBV18 and TRBJ1-4; 11 bases are a match to TRBD1. There are 17 residues in the CDR3. Germline loops: CDR1 KGHSH, CDR2 LQKENI. Trimming removed 3 bases from V and 7 bases from J; junction bases left unmatched: 10. CDR3 amino acids: CASSPAPRTGGGEKLFF. In DNA form, the CDR3 reads TGTGCCAGCTCACCCGCTCCAAGGACAGGGGGCGGTGAAAAACTGTTTTTT.

This sequence joins TRBV30 and TRBJ2-2, with D possibly matching TRBD2 (6 bases). The CDR3 extends over 13 amino acids. The ends were cut back, 4 bases at V and 5 bases at J, with 11 bases in the middle. Per germline, CDR1 GTSNPN and CDR2 SVGIG (reference sequence). The CDR3 DNA reads TGTGCCTGGATACATGGGGGGACCGGGGAGCTGTTTTTT. Its translation is CAWIHGGTGELFF.

Remarks on this clone: The germline gene is not matched at one end of the junction; a read error may be the cause. The chain carries TRBV19 and TRBJ1-2; 10 bases line up with TRBD1. Germline lookup yields CDR1 LNHDA and CDR2 SQIVND (reference sequence). The CDR3 has 13 residues. CDR3 DNA: TGTGCCAGTAGTATCGGGCGGGACAGGGGCTGCACCTTC. Amino acids: CASSIGRDRGCTF.

The sample holds a few counts of this clone. V is TRBV11-2 and J is TRBJ1-1; no firm D call. V shed 6 bases and J shed 6 bases, with 20 bases lying between them. CDR1 is SGHAT and CDR2 is FQNNGV in the germline V gene. The CDR3 extends over 15 amino acids. In nucleotides, the CDR3 is TGTGCCAGCAGTAATCAGCTTATGACACCCGCTGAAGCTTTCTTT. It encodes CASSNQLMTPAEAFF.

The chain carries TRBV27 and TRBJ1-2; 8 nucleotides line up with TRBD1. The V gene end was trimmed by 6 bases and the J gene end by 8 bases; junction bases not matched to a gene: 11. Germline CDR1 is MNHEY and CDR2 is SMNVEV (reference sequence). This CDR3 contains 14 residues. CDR3 region: CASRPTGVEGGYTF. DNA for the CDR3: TGTGCCAGCAGACCGACAGGGGTAGAGGGGGGCTACACCTTC.

The chain combines TRBV4-3 with TRBJ2-3, with 8 bases matching TRBD2. Germline CDR1 reads LGHNA; CDR2 reads YSLEER. This CDR3 has 15 amino acids. Trimming removed 1 base from V and 0 bases from J; junction bases left unmatched: 0. CDR3 in DNA: TGCGCCAGCAGCCAAGCTAGCGGGAGCACAGATACGCAGTATTTT. Amino acids: CASSQASGSTDTQYF.

This chain connects TRBV28 to TRBJ1-2; D is undetermined. V was clipped by 6 bases and J by 1 base, with 15 bases between them. Germline CDR1 reads MDHEN; CDR2 reads SYDVKM. CDR3 size: 15 residues. The CDR3 nucleotides read TGTGCCAGCAGCCCCCACAGTAATTATAACTATGGCTACACCTTC. Translation: CASSPHSNYNYGYTF.

This clone was detected a few times. An end of the junction differs from the germline gene, which may be a read error. This rearrangement joins TRBV30 to TRBJ1-3; D gene ambiguous. The CDR3 has 11 residues. CDR1 is GTSNPN and CDR2 is SVGIG in the germline V gene (reference sequence). DNA for the CDR3: TGTGCCTGGAGCTCTCGAAACACCATATATTTT. It translates to CAWSSRNTIYF.

The chain employs TRBV19 and TRBJ2-2, with 12 bases matching TRBD2. CDR1 and CDR2 from the germline V gene are LNHDA and SQIVND (reference sequence). The CDR3 runs 18 residues. J lost 1 base, V lost 3 bases, and 6 bases had no gene match. The CDR3, as DNA: TGTGCCAGTAGTATGGGGCTAGCGGGAGGGCTGAACACCGGGGAGCTGTTTTTT. This codes for CASSMGLAGGLNTGELFF. The full variable domain, rest sourced from reference TRBV19 and TRBJ2-2, is DGGITQSPKYLFRKEGQNVTLSCEQNLNHDAMYWYRQDPGQGLRLIYYSQIVNDFQKGDIAEGYSVSREKKESFPLTVTSAQKNPTAFYLCASSMGLAGGLNTGELFFGEGSRLTVL.

This clone came up once. V and J are TRBV5-4 and TRBJ2-7; possibly TRBD2 for D (5 bases). Per the germline V gene, CDR1 is SGHNT and CDR2 is YYREEE (reference sequence). This CDR3 has 15 amino acids. Deletions cut 1 base from V and 0 bases from J, with 11 bases between. This CDR3 reads CASSLRRGLSYEQYF. Here the CDR3 DNA reads TGTGCCAGCAGCTTGAGACGCGGGCTCTCCTACGAGCAGTACTTC.

This chain links TRBV6-4 with TRBJ1-1, with a weak D call TRBD1 (5 bases). CDR3 length: 12 residues. Deletions cut 0 bases from V and 11 bases from J, with 10 bases between. Germline V gene lookup returns CDR1 MRHNA and CDR2 SNTAGT. CDR3 amino acids: CASSDSGGMAFF. In nucleotides, the CDR3 is TGTGCCAGCAGTGACTCGGGGGGTATGGCTTTCTTT.

For the CDR3, the DNA is TGCGCCAGCAGCAGCGGAACCTACTATGGCTACACCTTC. This translates into CASSSGTYYGYTF. The genes are TRBV10-2 and TRBJ1-2; no definite D call. V lost 6 bases, J lost 3 bases, and 11 bases lay in between. Per the germline V gene, CDR1 is WSHSY and CDR2 is SAAADI. CDR3 length: 13 residues.